This T cell receptor (beta chain) was found in a study of vaccination effects on CD4 cells after COVID-19. Germline V gene lookup returns CDR1 LGHDT and CDR2 YNNKEL (reference sequence). V was shortened by 1 base and J by 7 bases, with 8 bases between the two germline ends. This CDR3 is built from 13 residues. In the case of this clone: The antigen remains undetermined.

Expansion of antigen-specific CD4+ T cells with viral peptide pools was carried out by the ViraFEST assay before sequencing. Once cultured for about 9 days, the cells underwent separation to obtain CD4+ T cells. Having tested negative for nucleocapsid antibodies, the vaccine recipients showed no prior SARS-CoV-2 infection. Each culture well received a few million PBMC. These cells were then cultured in IMDM with approximately 10 IU/ml IL-2 and 9.5 to 10 ug/ml peptides. At days 3 and 7, half of the medium was exchanged for IL-2 medium. This table comes from immunoSEQ multiplex PCR, and its TCRdb copy is limited to in-frame clones, with some not included. The sample lists 20,000 to 25,000 clones, roughly four fifths seen once, with roughly a fifth in the top ten. The study, taken as a whole, reports: Late in the post-vaccination period, infection-induced and vaccine-induced clones underwent marked clonal contraction. Convalescent patients numbered few in the study; early post-infection timepoints were missing entirely.

The TCR was taken from a human donor who received a COVID-19 vaccine. This specimen consisted of CD4+ T cells from PBMCs cultured with HCoV-NL63 spike peptides, obtained before COVID-19 vaccination. This chain connects TRBV3-1 (or the pseudogene TRBV3-2) to TRBJ1-3; D ambiguous. The CDR3 spells CASSQGADNTIYF. CDR3 coding DNA: TGTGCCAGCAGCCAAGGGGCGGACAACACCATATATTTT.